This T cell receptor (beta chain) is from a study of T cells after yellow fever vaccination. Study-level results: Contamination by abundant bulk-population clonotypes could be present in FACS-sorted repertoires. Subsequent booster samples again held most clones from primary vaccination (approximately 95% CD4, roughly 90% CD8). Weaker in magnitude, the secondary response showed a faster peak on day 5 versus 15.

This clonotype turned up a few times. The target antigen is unknown. Template switching with 5'RACE generated the TCR cDNA and added a universal primer site and UMIs. TCRdb called the 5' RACE reads again in MiXCR, with one record for every CDR3 protein. The sample holds roughly 300,000 distinct CDR3 sequences, roughly 8% seen once. V was clipped by 1 base and J by 4 bases, with 17 bases between them. The CDR3 sequence is 16 residues long. Germline V gene lookup returns CDR1 DFQATT and CDR2 SNEGSKA (reference sequence). The TCR sequence derives from a man aged 18 to 30 who received the YFV17D yellow fever vaccine. V gene TRBV20-1 combines with J gene TRBJ2-1; perhaps TRBD2 as D (7 bases). This material consisted of PBMCs, taken 35 to 50 days after the first yellow fever vaccination. CDR3 nucleotides: TGCAGTGCTAGAGGCGACCGGGGGGCCATTTACAATGAGCAGTTCTTC. It codes for CSARGDRGAIYNEQFF.